Following are 7 T cell receptor beta chains from one sample sequenced in a study of T cell clonotyping in hematopoietic cell transplantation. Libraries were prepared by immunoSEQ multiplex PCR; TCRdb keeps only in-frame clonotypes and omits some of them. This table holds roughly 42,000 clones, around 94% found once. The source material was peripheral blood mononuclear cells. The source of these receptors is a woman between 50 and 59 years old in good health. Some clones in this sample may be carry-over from other donors' samples.

CDR3: CASSSTGQLGYTF. The CDR3, as DNA: TGTGCCAGCAGCTCCACAGGGCAGTTAGGCTACACCTTC. The chain uses TRBV11-1 and TRBJ1-2; perhaps TRBD1 as D (6 bases). CDR1 and CDR2 (germline): SGHAT, FQDESV (reference sequence). CDR3 size: 13 residues. V was trimmed by 4 bases and J by 8 bases, leaving 14 bases between them. Full variable domain (remainder filled in from reference TRBV11-1 and TRBJ1-2): EAEVAQSPRYKITEKSQAVAFWCDPISGHATLYWYRQILGQGPELLVQFQDESVVDDSQLPKDRFSAERLKGVDSTLKIQPAELGDSAMYLCASSSTGQLGYTFGSGTRLTVV.

V usage is TRBV11-2 and J usage is TRBJ1-1; D unclear. Germline-derived CDR1 and CDR2 are SGHAT and FQNNGV. CDR3 length: 15 amino acids. Trimming cost V 7 bases and J 0 bases, with 15 bases left between them. The chain's CDR3 is CASTAMGALNTEAFF. The CDR3 coding sequence is TGTGCCAGCACCGCGATGGGCGCCTTGAACACTGAAGCTTTCTTT.

The chain couples TRBV15 to TRBJ1-4; D is unclear. The length of the CDR3 is 15 residues. The germline CDR1 and CDR2 sequences are LNHNV and YYDKDF (reference sequence). Trimming left V 5 bases short and J 0 bases short, with 10 bases between. CDR3 sequence: CATSRYGATNEKLFF. CDR3 DNA sequence: TGTGCCACCAGCCGGTACGGGGCAACTAATGAAAAACTGTTTTTT.

The chain uses TRBV4-1 and TRBJ1-1, with a tentative D call TRBD1 (5 bases). V dropped 7 bases and J dropped 1 base, with 19 bases sitting between them. The CDR3 is 16 residues long. CDR1 is MGHRA and CDR2 is YSYEKL in the germline V gene. CDR3: CASTGDGFYTNTEAFF. CDR3 DNA: TGCGCCAGCACCGGGGACGGGTTTTATACGAACACTGAAGCTTTCTTT.

The V call is TRBV28, the J call TRBJ1-1; TRBD1 might be the D (5 bases). With 7 bases removed from V and 5 bases from J, the gap between germline ends came to 8 bases. The CDR3 has 11 amino acids. Looked up from germline, CDR1 is MDHEN and CDR2 is SYDVKM. The DNA of the CDR3 is TGTGCCAGCAAGGAGGGGACTGAAGCTTTCTTT. Translating gives CASKEGTEAFF.

In DNA, the CDR3 is TGTGCCACCAGCATCCCCCGGGAGGGAGGGACTGAAGCTTTCTTT. This encodes CATSIPREGGTEAFF. The J gene is TRBJ1-1, the V gene TRBV15; D is undetermined. CDR1 is LNHNV and CDR2 is YYDKDF in the germline V gene (reference sequence). The CDR3 is made up of 15 amino acids. Trimming left V 4 bases short and J 5 bases short, with 17 bases between.

This clone was seen a single time. V is TRBV19 and J is TRBJ1-4; 8 bases align to TRBD1. Germline V gene lookup returns CDR1 LNHDA and CDR2 SQIVND (reference sequence). This CDR3 spans 13 amino acids. V dropped 6 bases and J dropped 8; count of bases not matched to a gene: 5. CDR3 sequence: CASSRGRREKLFF. The DNA for the CDR3 is TGTGCCAGTAGCAGGGGGCGCCGGGAAAAACTGTTTTTT.